Shown below are 17 T cell receptor beta chains from a single sample sequenced in a study of cytomegalovirus exposure and HLA in healthy donors (dated by TCRdb to 2017 to 2019). The library was prepared using the immunoSEQ multiplex PCR assay. The multiplex PCR relied on a mix of 60 forward primers for TCR Vbeta segments and 13 reverse primers for TCR Jbeta segments. What TCRdb holds here is the immuneACCESS table cut down to in-frame rearrangements. Part of the clones is not present; checked against another copy, under half of the missing clones reflect an unresolved V gene, and the others are unexplained. This sample's listing comprises around 33,000 clones. The top ten clones comprise approximately 5% of the sample. The source material was PBMCs. Receptors originate from a woman in her forties in good health and CMV-seropositive.

The J gene is TRBJ1-2, the V gene TRBV27, with D hard to call. The V and J ends lost 0 bases and 8 bases respectively, with 10 bases between them. There are 13 residues in the CDR3. Germline loops: CDR1 MNHEY, CDR2 SMNVEV (reference sequence). CDR3 residues: CASSLSRVGGYTF. DNA for the CDR3: TGTGCCAGCAGTTTATCGAGGGTAGGGGGCTACACCTTC.

The CDR3, as DNA: TGTGCCAGCAGCTTAATCAGACTAGGGGCCATTGGTGAGCAGTTCTTC. It codes for CASSLIRLGAIGEQFF. J is TRBJ2-1 and V is TRBV7-8, with TRBD2 as a possible D gene (6 bases). CDR1 SGHVS and CDR2 FQNEAQ come from the germline V gene. Trimming pared 2 bases from V and 9 bases from J, leaving 20 bases between. The CDR3 length is 16 residues.

The rearrangement links TRBV29-1 to TRBJ2-3; 8 bases line up with TRBD1. Germline values: CDR1 SQVTM, CDR2 ANQGSEA. V shed 8 bases, J shed 0 bases, and the junction held 10 bases outside the gene matches. The CDR3 has 15 amino acids. The CDR3 spells CSTRGQGFSTDTQYF. For the CDR3, the DNA is TGCAGCACCAGGGGGCAGGGGTTCAGCACAGATACGCAGTATTTT.

The chain joins TRBV5-5 to TRBJ2-7; TRBD1 might be the D (6 bases). The CDR3 extends over 15 amino acids. V was pared by 2 bases and J by 1 base, with 13 bases between. Germline V gives CDR1 SGHKS, CDR2 YYEKEE (reference sequence). The CDR3: CASSFYRVRSYEQYF. The CDR3 DNA follows: TGTGCCAGCAGCTTTTACAGGGTGAGATCCTACGAGCAGTACTTC.

The rearrangement joins TRBV13 to TRBJ2-5; TRBD2 matches at 16 bases. The CDR3 consists of 14 residues. Germline CDR1 reads PRHDT; CDR2 reads FYEKMQ (reference sequence). Trimming took 6 bases from V and 5 from J; bases not matched to a gene: 0. CDR3 nucleotide sequence: TGTGCCAGCAGGGGACTAGCGGGAGGGGAGACCCAGTACTTC. It yields the protein CASRGLAGGETQYF.

The V call is TRBV4-1, the J call TRBJ1-2; D perhaps matches TRBD1 (5 bases). The CDR3 loop spans 15 amino acids. Germline loops: CDR1 MGHRA, CDR2 YSYEKL. V was pared by 0 bases and J by 4 bases, with 12 bases between. The CDR3 sequence is CASSQDPDSRYGYTF. CDR3 DNA sequence: TGCGCCAGCAGCCAAGATCCAGACAGCCGCTATGGCTACACCTTC.

The chain couples TRBV11-2 to TRBJ2-5, with D unclear. This CDR3 spans 11 amino acids. Germline CDR1 reads SGHAT; CDR2 reads FQNNGV. With 5 bases removed from V and 5 bases from J, the gap between germline ends came to 6 bases. The CDR3 region is CASSPQETQYF. The CDR3 DNA reads as TGTGCCAGCAGCCCCCAGGAGACCCAGTACTTC.

The chain links TRBV14 to TRBJ2-7, with a possible D match to TRBD1 (6 bases). Germline CDR1 and CDR2: SGHDN and FVKESK. This CDR3 region has 16 residues. The ends were cut back, 4 bases at V and 2 bases at J, with 18 bases in the middle. In DNA form, the CDR3 reads TGTGCCAGCAGCCCATTCTCCGGGACAATGGCCTACGAGCAGTACTTC. It translates to CASSPFSGTMAYEQYF.

This chain joins TRBV7-9 and TRBJ2-7; 9 bases are shared with TRBD1. V lost 3 bases to trimming and J lost 5 bases; unmatched junction nucleotides: 8. The CDR3 length is 15 residues. CDR1 and CDR2 from the germline V gene are SEHNR and FQNEAQ (reference sequence). CDR3 amino acids: CASSFTLDRGNEQYF. The CDR3, as DNA: TGTGCCAGCAGCTTTACTTTGGACAGGGGCAACGAGCAGTACTTC. Full variable domain (remainder filled in from reference TRBV7-9 and TRBJ2-7): DTGVSQNPRHKITKRGQNVTFRCDPISEHNRLYWYRQTLGQGPEFLTYFQNEAQLEKSRLLSDRFSAERPKGSFSTLEIQRTEQGDSAMYLCASSFTLDRGNEQYFGPGTRLTVT.

The gene calls are TRBV5-6 and TRBJ2-7; a possible D gene is TRBD1 (9 bases). This CDR3 region has 16 residues. In germline, CDR1 is SGHDT, CDR2 YYEEEE. Trimming stripped 4 bases from V and 3 bases from J, with 20 bases between. For the CDR3, the DNA is TGTGCCAGCAGCCCGGGGGGGACAGGGTTCGACTACGAGCAGTACTTC. Protein product: CASSPGGTGFDYEQYF.

The chain couples TRBV28 to TRBJ2-3; TRBD2 aligns across 10 bases. CDR3 size: 16 residues. V lost 4 bases to trimming and J lost 4 bases; unmatched junction nucleotides: 8. Germline-derived CDR1 and CDR2 are MDHEN and SYDVKM. This CDR3 is CASSWLAGGGADTQYF. In nucleotides, the CDR3 is TGTGCCAGCAGTTGGTTAGCGGGGGGCGGTGCAGATACGCAGTATTTT.

J is TRBJ2-7 and V is TRBV4-1, with a tentative D call TRBD2 (6 bases). The CDR3 loop spans 15 amino acids. Looked up from germline, CDR1 is MGHRA and CDR2 is YSYEKL. Trimming stripped 0 bases from V and 9 bases from J, with 18 bases between. CDR3 sequence reads: CASSQDPWTIGVQYF. CDR3 bases: TGCGCCAGCAGCCAAGATCCTTGGACTATTGGGGTGCAGTACTTC.

The chain has TRBV19 and TRBJ2-7, with 9 bases identical to TRBD1. In germline, CDR1 is LNHDA, CDR2 SQIVND (reference sequence). This CDR3 contains 14 residues. J was trimmed by 3 bases and V by 6 bases; bases with no gene match: 6. The CDR3 DNA reads as TGTGCCAGTAGGCTCCGGGACAGGGACTACGAGCAGTACTTC. Amino acid sequence: CASRLRDRDYEQYF.

The V and J genes are TRBV7-6 and TRBJ1-5; no reliable D call. The CDR3 spans 12 residues. Germline lookup yields CDR1 SGHVS and CDR2 FNYEAQ. Trimming shortened V by 5 bases and J by 5 bases, and 7 bases separated the two germline ends. The CDR3 region has the DNA TGTGCCAGCAGCAATCCGGATCAGCCCCAGCATTTT. It encodes CASSNPDQPQHF.

V is TRBV7-9 and J is TRBJ2-1; 8 bases fit TRBD2. The germline V gene has CDR1 SEHNR and CDR2 FQNEAQ (reference sequence). There are 15 residues in the CDR3. The V gene end was trimmed by 7 bases and the J gene end by 5 bases; junction bases not matched to a gene: 10. CDR3 in amino acids: CASNHPGLVDNEQFF. CDR3 bases: TGTGCCAGCAATCATCCGGGACTAGTCGACAATGAGCAGTTCTTC.

The chain carries TRBV27 and TRBJ2-7; no clear D. In germline, CDR1 is MNHEY, CDR2 SMNVEV (reference sequence). Trimming cost V 3 bases and J 5 bases, with 17 bases left between them. This CDR3 spans 15 amino acids. This chain's CDR3 is CASSFTASQLNEQYF. CDR3 DNA: TGTGCCAGCAGTTTTACGGCTAGTCAGCTCAACGAGCAGTACTTC.

Here the CDR3 reads CAIGTSGRAGGELFF. CDR3 nucleotides: TGTGCCATCGGGACTAGCGGGAGGGCCGGCGGGGAGCTGTTTTTT. The chain combines TRBV10-3 with TRBJ2-2; 16 bases are shared with TRBD2. Trimming at V came to 8 bases and at J to 7 bases, leaving 4 bases not matched to a gene. There are 15 residues in the CDR3. Germline V lookup: CDR1 ENHRY, CDR2 SYGVKD.